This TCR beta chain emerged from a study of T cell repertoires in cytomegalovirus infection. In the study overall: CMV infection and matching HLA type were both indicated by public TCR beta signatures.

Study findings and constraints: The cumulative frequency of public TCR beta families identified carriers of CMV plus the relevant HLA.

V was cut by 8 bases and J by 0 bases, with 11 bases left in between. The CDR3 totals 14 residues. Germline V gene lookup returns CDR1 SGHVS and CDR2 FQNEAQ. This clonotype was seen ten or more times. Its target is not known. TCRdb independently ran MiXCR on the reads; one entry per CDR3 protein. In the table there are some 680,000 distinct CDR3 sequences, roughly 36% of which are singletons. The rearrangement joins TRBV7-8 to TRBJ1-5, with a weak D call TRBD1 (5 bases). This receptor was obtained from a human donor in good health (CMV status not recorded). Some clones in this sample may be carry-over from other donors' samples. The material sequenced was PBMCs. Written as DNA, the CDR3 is TGTGCCAGCGAGCGGGGGAATAGCAATCAGCCCCAGCATTTT. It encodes CASERGNSNQPQHF.